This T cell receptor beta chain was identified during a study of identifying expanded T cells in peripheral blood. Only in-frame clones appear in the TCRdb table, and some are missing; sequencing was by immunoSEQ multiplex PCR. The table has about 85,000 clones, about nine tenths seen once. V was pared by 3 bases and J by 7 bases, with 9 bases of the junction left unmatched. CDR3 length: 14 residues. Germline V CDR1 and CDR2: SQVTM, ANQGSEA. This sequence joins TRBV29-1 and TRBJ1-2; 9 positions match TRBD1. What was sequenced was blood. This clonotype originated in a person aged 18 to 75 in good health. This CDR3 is CSVDPGQGLPGYTF. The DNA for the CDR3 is TGCAGCGTTGACCCCGGACAGGGGCTACCTGGCTACACCTTC.